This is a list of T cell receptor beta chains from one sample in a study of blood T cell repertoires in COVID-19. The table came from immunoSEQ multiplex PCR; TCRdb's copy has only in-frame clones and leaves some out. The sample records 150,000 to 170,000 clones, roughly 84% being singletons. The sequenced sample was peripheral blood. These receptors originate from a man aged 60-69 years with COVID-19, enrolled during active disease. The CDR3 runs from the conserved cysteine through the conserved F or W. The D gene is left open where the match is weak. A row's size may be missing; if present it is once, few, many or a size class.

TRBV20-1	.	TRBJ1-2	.	TGCAGTGCTAGTACGGGGTTGTATGGCTACACCTTC	CSASTGLYGYTF
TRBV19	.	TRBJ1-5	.	TGTGCCAGTGGACAGCTGATAAGCAATCAGCCCCAGCATTTT	CASGQLISNQPQHF
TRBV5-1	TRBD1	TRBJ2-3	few	TGCGCCAGCAGCTTGGACAGGGGGACAGATACGCAGTATTTT	CASSLDRGTDTQYF
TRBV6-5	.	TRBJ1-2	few	TGTGCCAGCAGTTACGACGGGAGGAGCTCTTGGTATGGCTACACCTTC	CASSYDGRSSWYGYTF
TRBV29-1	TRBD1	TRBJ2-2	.	TGCAGCGTTCTGCCGGGACAGGGAGGCACCGGGGAGCTGTTTTTT	CSVLPGQGGTGELFF
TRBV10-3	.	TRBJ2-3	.	TGTGCCACATCTCCGGGTCGCACAGATACGCAGTATTTT	CATSPGRTDTQYF
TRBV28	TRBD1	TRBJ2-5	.	TGTGCCAGCAGTACCCGACAGGGGCAAGAGACCCAGTACTTC	CASSTRQGQETQYF
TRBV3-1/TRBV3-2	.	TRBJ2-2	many	TGTGCCAGCAGCCAAACTAGCACGAACACCGGGGAGCTGTTTTTT	CASSQTSTNTGELFF
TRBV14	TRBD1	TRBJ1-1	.	TGTGCCAGCAGCCGAAACCGACAGGGGGCAGGGGCTTTCTTT	CASSRNRQGAGAFF
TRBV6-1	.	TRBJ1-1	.	TGTGCCAGCAGTGACCCAGGCACTGAAGCTTTCTTT	CASSDPGTEAFF
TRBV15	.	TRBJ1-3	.	TGTGCCACCAGCTCCGAGAGCCAATCTGGAAACACCATATATTTT	CATSSESQSGNTIYF
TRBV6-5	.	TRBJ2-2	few	TGTGCCAGCACCCTGACAGGGACTAACACCGGGGAGCTGTTTTTT	CASTLTGTNTGELFF
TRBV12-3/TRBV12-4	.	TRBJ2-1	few	TGTGCCAGCAGTCCCGCGGGGTACAATGAGCAGTTCTTC	CASSPAGYNEQFF
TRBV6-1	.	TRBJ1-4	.	TGTGCCAGCAGTGAATACAGGAGTGCAACTAATGAAAAACTGTTTTTT	CASSEYRSATNEKLFF
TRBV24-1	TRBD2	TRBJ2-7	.	TGTGCCACCAGTGACAGACTAGCGGGAGATGGAAACGAGCAGTACTTC	CATSDRLAGDGNEQYF
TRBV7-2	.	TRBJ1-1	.	TGTGCCAGCAGCTTAGCGCTAGGGTGGGGGGGATTTAACACTGAAGCTTTCTTT	CASSLALGWGGFNTEAFF
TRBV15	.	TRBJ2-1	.	TGTGCCACCAGCAGAGGACAGGAAACCAATGAGCAGTTCTTC	CATSRGQETNEQFF
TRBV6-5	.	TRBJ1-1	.	TGTGCCAGCAGTCGTCAGGTTAACACTGAAGCTTTCTTT	CASSRQVNTEAFF
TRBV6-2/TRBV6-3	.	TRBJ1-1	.	TGTGCCAGCAGTTTTGAAGCGAACACTGAAGCTTTCTTT	CASSFEANTEAFF
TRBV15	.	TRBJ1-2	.	TGTGCCACCAACCCCCCCGGTCGTGGTGGCTACACCTTC	CATNPPGRGGYTF
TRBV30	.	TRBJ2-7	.	TGTGCCTGGACCATGTGGGGCACATCCTACGAGCAGTACTTC	CAWTMWGTSYEQYF
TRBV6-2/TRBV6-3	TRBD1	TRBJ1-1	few	TGTGCCAGCAGTCAAGCCGGGACAGGGTCGGGTGAAGCTTTCTTT	CASSQAGTGSGEAFF
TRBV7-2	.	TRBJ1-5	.	TGTGCCAGCAGCCTTAGAAGCAATCAGCCCCAGCATTTT	CASSLRSNQPQHF
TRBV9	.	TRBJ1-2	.	TGTGCCAGCAGCGGAGCCGGGACTGGATATGGCTACACCTTC	CASSGAGTGYGYTF
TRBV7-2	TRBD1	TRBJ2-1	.	TGTGCCAGCAGCTCGACAGGGGCGGGGGAGCAGTTCTTC	CASSSTGAGEQFF
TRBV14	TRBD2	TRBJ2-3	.	TGTGCCAGCAGCCAAGGGACTAGCGGGACCACAGATACGCAGTATTTT	CASSQGTSGTTDTQYF
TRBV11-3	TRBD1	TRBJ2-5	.	TGTGCCAGCAGCTTAGGCAACCTACAGGGGGGAGAGACCCAGTACTTC	CASSLGNLQGGETQYF
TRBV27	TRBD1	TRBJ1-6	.	TGTGCCAGCAGTATGGGACAGGGGAATTCACCCCTCCACTTT	CASSMGQGNSPLHF
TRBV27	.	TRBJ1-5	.	TGTGCCAGCAGTCCGATTAAACAGGGAGCCAATCAGCCCCAGCATTTT	CASSPIKQGANQPQHF
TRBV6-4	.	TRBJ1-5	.	TGTGCCAGCAGTGACTCCGACAGGTTGGGGTCCAGTAGCAATCAGCCCCAGCATTTT	CASSDSDRLGSSSNQPQHF
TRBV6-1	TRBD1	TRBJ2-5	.	TGTGCCAGCAGTGTTACTCTTACCGGGACAGGGCACCAAGAGACCCAGTACTTC	CASSVTLTGTGHQETQYF
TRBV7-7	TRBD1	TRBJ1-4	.	TGTGCTAGCAGCTTAAGGGACAGACCTAATGAAAAACTGTTTTTT	CASSLRDRPNEKLFF
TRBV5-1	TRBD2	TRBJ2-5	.	TGCGCCAGCAGCTTGGACAGGCTAGCGGGAGGAGGAGCAGAGACCCAGTACTTC	CASSLDRLAGGGAETQYF
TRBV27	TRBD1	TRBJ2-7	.	TGTGCCAGCAGTTTACGACTGACAGGGCAAGAGCAGTACTTC	CASSLRLTGQEQYF
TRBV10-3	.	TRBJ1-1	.	TGTGCCATCAGTGAGTCTGGGGCAGGCTTCACTGAAGCTTTCTTT	CAISESGAGFTEAFF
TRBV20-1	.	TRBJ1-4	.	TGCAGTGCTAGAGCTTTCGAAAAACTGTTTTTT	CSARAFEKLFF
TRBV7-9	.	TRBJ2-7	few	TGTGCCAGCAGCTTAGGAGGATCCAGGGGAGTCTACGAGCAGTACTTC	CASSLGGSRGVYEQYF
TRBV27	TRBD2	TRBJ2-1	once	TGTGCCAGCAGTTATTTGGGGGGAGGGGTGTTTGAGCAGTTCTTC	CASSYLGGGVFEQFF
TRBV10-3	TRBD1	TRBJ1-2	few	TGTGCCATCAGTGAGTCGAGAGGGGGCGCTTCGGACACCTTC	CAISESRGGASDTF
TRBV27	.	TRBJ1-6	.	TGTGCCAGCAGTTTATTAGGCCGGTTTGGGGGAGGGTACTCACCCCTCCACTTT	CASSLLGRFGGGYSPLHF
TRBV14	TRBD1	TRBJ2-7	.	TGTGCCAGCAGCCTGAGGGACAGGGCATCCTACGAGCAGTACTTC	CASSLRDRASYEQYF
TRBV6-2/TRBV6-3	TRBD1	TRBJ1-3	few	TGTGCCAGCAGTCCGACAGGGTCTGGAAACACCATATATTTT	CASSPTGSGNTIYF
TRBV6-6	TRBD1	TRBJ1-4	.	TGTGCCAGCAGTCGGACAGGGATGGGTGAAAAACTGTTTTTT	CASSRTGMGEKLFF
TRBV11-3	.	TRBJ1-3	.	TGTGCCAGCAGGGCCTCTGGAAACACCATATATTTT	CASRASGNTIYF
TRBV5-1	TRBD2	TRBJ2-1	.	TGCGCCAGCACCCTTAGCGGGAACTCCTACAATGAGCAGTTCTTC	CASTLSGNSYNEQFF
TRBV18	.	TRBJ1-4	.	TGTGCCAGCTCACCCGCCCCTCCAGCAACTAATGAAAAACTGTTTTTT	CASSPAPPATNEKLFF
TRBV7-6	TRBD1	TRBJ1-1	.	TGTGCCAGCAGCCGTTCGATATCAGGGGGCCCCACTGAAGCTTTCTTT	CASSRSISGGPTEAFF
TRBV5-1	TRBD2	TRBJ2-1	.	TGCGCCAGCAGCCTCTGGTTGATAGCGGGAGGGGTCAATGAGCAGTTCTTC	CASSLWLIAGGVNEQFF
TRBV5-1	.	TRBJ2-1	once	TGCGCCAGCAGCCCCAGGCTCCTGGACAATGAGCAGTTCTTC	CASSPRLLDNEQFF
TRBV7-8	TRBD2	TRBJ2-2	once	TGTGCCAGCAGCTTATCTGGGGGGGTGAACACCGGGGAGCTGTTTTTT	CASSLSGGVNTGELFF